This TCR beta chain was sequenced in a study of T-cell memory formation after mild COVID-19. For the study at large: Most TCR clusters belonged to a single donor.

This clonotype turned up a few times. TCRdb re-analysed the 5' RACE reads in MiXCR, keeping a single row per CDR3 protein. The sample holds fewer than 250,000 distinct CDR3 sequences, 15% to 20% seen once. This CDR3 comprises 17 residues. CDR1 and CDR2 (germline): MNHNS, SASEGT. V was clipped by 3 bases and J by 3 bases; unmatched bases: 5. This receptor was obtained from an adult woman who had mild COVID-19 (a few samples of this study predate the infection). Cell type and time point are not known. The chain links TRBV6-1 to TRBJ2-2; 12 bases map to TRBD2. The sample comprised PBMCs or a T cell subset sorted from them (not recorded which). As DNA, the CDR3 is TGTGCCAGCAGTGAGCCAGGACTAGCGGGGTACACCGGGGAGCTGTTTTTT. Translated: CASSEPGLAGYTGELFF.